This T cell receptor beta chain was identified in a study of brain T cells in children with intractable seizures. Libraries were prepared by immunoSEQ multiplex PCR; TCRdb keeps only in-frame clonotypes and omits some of them. This sample has a few hundred thousand clones; over 85% occur once, and the top ten carry roughly 5.7%. With respect to this clone: Its specificity is not known.

Time point meaning: blood from clinic visit 5 months post-surgery; TSC patient then seizure free. Surgery cases with the highest brain T cell transcript signatures were chosen for sequencing. At least one anti-epileptic drug was given before surgery. The study's findings and limits: HCMV serostatus was not known, and viral specificity came from CDR3 similarity only.

Sequences were derived from peripheral blood, sampled approximately 5 months after surgery. This TCR was sampled from a boy in the first two years of life with tuberous sclerosis and intractable seizures.

CDR3 sequence: CASRQQGARTEAFF. As DNA, the CDR3 is TGTGCCAGCAGGCAACAGGGGGCTCGAACTGAAGCTTTCTTT. The chain uses TRBV2 and TRBJ1-1; 9 bases fit TRBD1. From germline, CDR1 is SNHLY and CDR2 FYNNEI. V lost 6 bases and J lost 5; bases outside the gene matches: 7. This CDR3 has 14 residues.